Listed below are T cell receptor beta chains from one sample, sequenced in a study of cytomegalovirus exposure and HLA in healthy donors. Using immunoSEQ multiplex PCR, the repertoire was profiled, and TCRdb retains in-frame clones only, with some absent. The sample lists 150,000 to 200,000 clones; around 76% were seen once. The sample comprised PBMCs. The receptors come from a girl aged 5 to 17 in good health and CMV-seropositive. The CDR3 runs from the conserved cysteine through the conserved F or W. D genes are given only for firm matches. Not all rows give a size; the values are once, few, many and, for expanded clones, a class.

V,J,D,size,CDR3,DNA
TRBV28,TRBJ2-7,TRBD2,.,CASSFSSGAYEQYF,TGTGCCAGCAGTTTCTCTAGCGGGGCTTACGAGCAGTACTTC
TRBV7-2,TRBJ2-7,TRBD2,.,CASSLVASGAYEQYF,TGTGCCAGCAGCTTAGTTGCCAGCGGGGCCTACGAGCAGTACTTC
TRBV4-1,TRBJ1-1,TRBD1,.,CASSQTGVSTEAFF,TGCGCCAGCAGTCAGACAGGGGTGTCGACTGAAGCTTTCTTT
TRBV5-4,TRBJ2-5,TRBD2,.,CASSPNGGILQETQYF,TGTGCCAGCAGCCCCAACGGGGGGATCCTACAAGAGACCCAGTACTTC
TRBV6-4,TRBJ2-2,.,.,CASSEGGGTGELFF,TGTGCCAGCAGTGAGGGAGGAGGTACCGGGGAGCTGTTTTTT
TRBV2,TRBJ1-2,.,.,CASSDNGASDYGYTF,TGTGCCAGCAGTGATAATGGGGCATCGGACTATGGCTACACCTTC
TRBV14,TRBJ2-5,TRBD2,.,CASSQDQLAGAQETQYF,TGTGCCAGCAGCCAAGATCAGCTAGCGGGCGCCCAAGAGACCCAGTACTTC
TRBV6-5,TRBJ2-7,.,.,CASSYRLSSPLYEQYF,TGTGCCAGCAGTTACCGACTAAGCTCGCCACTCTACGAGCAGTACTTC
TRBV11-2,TRBJ2-3,.,.,CASSLDHRTDTQYF,TGTGCCAGCAGCTTAGATCACCGGACAGATACGCAGTATTTT
TRBV28,TRBJ1-2,.,.,CASSFGGDYGYTF,TGTGCCAGCAGTTTCGGGGGGGACTATGGCTACACCTTC
TRBV6-5,TRBJ2-7,TRBD1,.,CASTSGTGTYEQYF,TGTGCCAGCACCTCAGGGACAGGGACCTACGAGCAGTACTTC
TRBV7-9,TRBJ1-1,.,.,CASSFAVVFEAFF,TGTGCCAGCAGCTTTGCGGTGGTCTTTGAAGCTTTCTTT
TRBV28,TRBJ1-1,.,.,CASSLSREGTEAFF,TGTGCCAGCAGTTTATCAAGGGAGGGCACTGAAGCTTTCTTT
TRBV7-9,TRBJ2-3,.,.,CASSLRAASTDTQYF,TGTGCCAGCAGCTTACGAGCGGCTAGCACAGATACGCAGTATTTT
TRBV19,TRBJ1-5,.,.,CASSIGGGQPQHF,TGTGCCAGTAGTATAGGGGGGGGTCAGCCCCAGCATTTT
TRBV5-1,TRBJ2-7,.,.,CASSSFYEQYF,TGCGCCAGCAGCTCCTTCTACGAGCAGTACTTC
TRBV9,TRBJ2-1,TRBD2,few,CASSVRTLAGVREQFF,TGTGCCAGCAGCGTTAGGACTTTAGCGGGAGTGCGTGAGCAGTTCTTC
TRBV30,TRBJ2-1,.,.,CAWSVWAGFRDEQFF,TGTGCCTGGAGTGTATGGGCGGGATTTAGGGATGAGCAGTTCTTC
TRBV27,TRBJ2-2,TRBD1,.,CASSSPLGGDTGELFF,TGTGCCAGCAGTTCTCCCCTAGGGGGCGACACCGGGGAGCTGTTTTTT
TRBV9,TRBJ2-2,.,.,CASSVDQANTGELFF,TGTGCCAGCAGCGTAGACCAGGCGAACACCGGGGAGCTGTTTTTT
TRBV29-1,TRBJ2-7,.,.,CSVYRDSYEQYF,TGCAGCGTTTACAGGGACTCCTACGAGCAGTACTTC
TRBV6-5,TRBJ2-7,TRBD2,.,CASSYAGEAYEQYF,TGTGCCAGCAGTTACGCGGGGGAGGCATACGAGCAGTACTTC
TRBV5-1,TRBJ1-1,.,.,CASSRQGTNTEAFF,TGCGCCAGCAGTCGGCAGGGGACAAACACTGAAGCTTTCTTT
TRBV27,TRBJ1-1,.,.,CASSPGTSLEAFF,TGTGCCAGCAGTCCCGGGACAAGTCTAGAAGCTTTCTTT
TRBV5-1,TRBJ2-3,TRBD2,.,CASSFLPGLAGVSAQYF,TGCGCCAGCAGCTTCCTTCCGGGACTAGCGGGAGTAAGTGCGCAGTATTTT
TRBV25-1,TRBJ2-7,.,.,CASSAVRETYEQYF,TGTGCCAGCTCCGCCGTCAGGGAAACCTACGAGCAGTACTTC
TRBV9,TRBJ1-1,.,.,CASSVVTAGHNTEAFF,TGTGCCAGCAGCGTAGTAACAGCAGGACATAACACTGAAGCTTTCTTT
TRBV29-1,TRBJ1-2,TRBD1,.,CSVESTGGMGGYTF,TGCAGCGTTGAATCAACAGGGGGTATGGGTGGCTACACCTTC
TRBV11-3,TRBJ2-3,.,.,CASSLDLTDTQYF,TGTGCCAGCAGCTTAGACCTGACAGATACGCAGTATTTT
TRBV4-3,TRBJ1-1,TRBD1,once,CASSQRPRTGDTEAFF,TGCGCCAGCAGCCAGCGACCGAGGACAGGGGACACTGAAGCTTTCTTT
TRBV2,TRBJ2-7,TRBD1,.,CASSHPGQGLYEQYF,TGTGCCAGCAGTCATCCGGGACAGGGTCTCTACGAGCAGTACTTC
TRBV7-2,TRBJ1-5,TRBD1,.,CASSWGQGGNQPQHF,TGTGCCAGCAGCTGGGGACAGGGGGGAAATCAGCCCCAGCATTTT
TRBV28,TRBJ1-2,.,once,CASSLRGRGLLGYTF,TGTGCCAGCAGCCTACGGGGACGGGGACTTTTGGGCTACACCTTC
TRBV28,TRBJ1-2,.,.,CASSLPTRGPGASYGYTF,TGTGCCAGCAGTTTACCAACCCGTGGGCCAGGGGCCTCCTATGGCTACACCTTC
TRBV28,TRBJ2-5,.,once,CASSFWGERTLGQETQYF,TGTGCCAGCAGTTTTTGGGGGGAGAGAACCCTTGGGCAAGAGACCCAGTACTTC
TRBV27,TRBJ2-5,.,once,CASSLAGTSYLQETQYF,TGTGCCAGCAGTTTAGCCGGGACATCCTACCTACAAGAGACCCAGTACTTC
TRBV5-1,TRBJ2-1,.,.,CASSLGSSWGDEQFF,TGCGCCAGCAGCTTGGGATCTAGTTGGGGCGATGAGCAGTTCTTC
TRBV27,TRBJ2-1,TRBD1,.,CASSVTGLGNEQFF,TGTGCCAGCAGTGTGACAGGGCTAGGCAATGAGCAGTTCTTC
TRBV6-1,TRBJ1-2,.,.,CASRPSGGIGGYTF,TGTGCCAGCAGACCCTCGGGAGGGATCGGTGGCTACACCTTC
TRBV28,TRBJ2-2,.,.,CASSDRTVWFPGELFF,TGTGCCAGCAGTGACAGGACAGTGTGGTTTCCCGGGGAGCTGTTTTTT